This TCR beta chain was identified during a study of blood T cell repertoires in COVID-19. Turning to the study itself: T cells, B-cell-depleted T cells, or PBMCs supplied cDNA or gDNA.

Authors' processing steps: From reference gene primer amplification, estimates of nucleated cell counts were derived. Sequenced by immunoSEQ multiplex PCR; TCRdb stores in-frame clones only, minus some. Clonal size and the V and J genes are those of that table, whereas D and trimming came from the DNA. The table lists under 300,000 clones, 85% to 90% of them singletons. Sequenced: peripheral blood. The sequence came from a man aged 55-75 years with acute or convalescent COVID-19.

The DNA for the CDR3 is TGTGCCAGCAGTTCACGACAGGGGGCAAGTCAGAACACTGAAGCTTTCTTT. Its translation: CASSSRQGASQNTEAFF. The V call is TRBV6-2 or TRBV6-3, the J call TRBJ1-1; 10 bases fit TRBD1. The V segment lost 4 bases and the J segment 1 base; nucleotides outside the gene matches: 9. This CDR3 is 17 amino acids long. Germline lookup yields CDR1 MNHEY and CDR2 SVGEGT.